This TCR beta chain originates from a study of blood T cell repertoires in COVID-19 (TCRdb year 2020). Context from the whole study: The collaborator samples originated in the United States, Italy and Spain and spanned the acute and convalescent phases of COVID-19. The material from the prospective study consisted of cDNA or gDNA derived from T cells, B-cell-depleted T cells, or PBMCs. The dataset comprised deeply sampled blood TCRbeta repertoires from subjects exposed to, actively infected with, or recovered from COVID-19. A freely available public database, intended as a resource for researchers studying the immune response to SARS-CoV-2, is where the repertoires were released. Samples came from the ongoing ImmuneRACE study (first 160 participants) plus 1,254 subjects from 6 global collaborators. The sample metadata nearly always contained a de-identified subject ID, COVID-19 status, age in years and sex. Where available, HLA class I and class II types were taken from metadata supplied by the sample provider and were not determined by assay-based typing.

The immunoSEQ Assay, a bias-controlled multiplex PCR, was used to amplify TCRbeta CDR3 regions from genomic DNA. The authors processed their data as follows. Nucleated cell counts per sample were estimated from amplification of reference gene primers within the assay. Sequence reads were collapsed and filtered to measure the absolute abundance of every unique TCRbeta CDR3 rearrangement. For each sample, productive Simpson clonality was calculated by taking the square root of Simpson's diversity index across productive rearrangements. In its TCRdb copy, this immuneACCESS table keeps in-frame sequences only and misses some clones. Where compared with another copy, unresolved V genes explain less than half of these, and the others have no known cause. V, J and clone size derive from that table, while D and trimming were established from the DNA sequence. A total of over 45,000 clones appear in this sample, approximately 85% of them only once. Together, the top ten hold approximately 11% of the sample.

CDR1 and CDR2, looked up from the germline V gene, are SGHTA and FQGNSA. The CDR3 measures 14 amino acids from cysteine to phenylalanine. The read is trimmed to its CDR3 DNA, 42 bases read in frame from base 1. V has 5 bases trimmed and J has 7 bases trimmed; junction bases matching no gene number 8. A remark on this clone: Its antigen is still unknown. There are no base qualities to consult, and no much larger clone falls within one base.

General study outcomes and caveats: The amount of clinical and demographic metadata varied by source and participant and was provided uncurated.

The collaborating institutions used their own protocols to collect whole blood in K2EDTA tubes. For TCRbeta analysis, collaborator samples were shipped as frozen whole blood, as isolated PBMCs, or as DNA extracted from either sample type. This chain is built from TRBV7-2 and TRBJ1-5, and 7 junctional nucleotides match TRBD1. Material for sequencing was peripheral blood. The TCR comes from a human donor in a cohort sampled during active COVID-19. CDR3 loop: CASSNGQEVQPQHF. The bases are TGTGCCAGCAGCAATGGACAGGAAGTACAGCCCCAGCATTTT. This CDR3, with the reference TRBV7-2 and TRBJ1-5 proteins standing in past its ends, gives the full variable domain GAGVSQSPSNKVTEKGKDVELRCDPISGHTALYWYRQSLGQGLEFLIYFQGNSAPDKSGLPSDRFSAERTGGSVSTLTIQRTQQEDSAVYLCASSNGQEVQPQHFGDGTRLSIL.